Listed below are T cell receptor beta chains from one sample, sequenced in a study of blood T cell repertoires in COVID-19. Measured with immunoSEQ multiplex PCR; TCRdb has only the in-frame clones, and not every one. The repertoire holds roughly 380,000 clones, with around 84% as singletons. The sequenced sample consisted of peripheral blood. These receptor sequences come from a woman aged 18-30 years with acute or convalescent COVID-19. The CDR3 runs from the conserved cysteine through the conserved F or W. D genes are given only for firm matches. The size entry is marked missing in some rows and otherwise reads once, few, many or a size class.

cdr3_aa: CASSSGQGDGYTF; cdr3_nt: TGCGCCAGCAGCTCTGGACAGGGTGATGGCTACACCTTC; v_call: TRBV5-1; d_call: TRBD1; cdr3_length: 13; j_call: TRBJ1-2; clone_size: -
cdr3_aa: CASSSDRVRLEQYF; cdr3_nt: TGTGCCAGCAGCTCGGACAGAGTACGCCTAGAGCAGTACTTC; v_call: TRBV5-6; d_call: -; cdr3_length: 14; j_call: TRBJ2-7; clone_size: once
cdr3_aa: CASTPMGGSNQPQHF; cdr3_nt: TGTGCCAGCACCCCCATGGGGGGGAGCAATCAGCCCCAGCATTTT; v_call: TRBV7-9; d_call: -; cdr3_length: 15; j_call: TRBJ1-5; clone_size: -
cdr3_aa: CASRLGTSGSGNEQFF; cdr3_nt: TGTGCAAGTCGCTTAGGGACTAGCGGGAGTGGCAATGAGCAGTTCTTC; v_call: TRBV12-2; d_call: -; cdr3_length: 16; j_call: TRBJ2-1; clone_size: -
cdr3_aa: CASSGDRSSGELFF; cdr3_nt: TGTGCCAGCAGTGGAGACAGATCCTCAGGGGAGCTGTTTTTT; v_call: TRBV6-4; d_call: -; cdr3_length: 14; j_call: TRBJ2-2; clone_size: -
cdr3_aa: CAWTPGTGNGYTF; cdr3_nt: TGTGCCTGGACCCCCGGGACAGGAAATGGCTACACCTTC; v_call: TRBV30; d_call: TRBD1; cdr3_length: 13; j_call: TRBJ1-2; clone_size: -
cdr3_aa: CASSPGGLAGPYEQYF; cdr3_nt: TGTGCCAGCAGCCCTGGAGGGCTAGCGGGTCCCTACGAGCAGTACTTC; v_call: TRBV9; d_call: TRBD2; cdr3_length: 16; j_call: TRBJ2-7; clone_size: -
cdr3_aa: CAISEVPTQGNYGYTF; cdr3_nt: TGTGCCATCAGTGAGGTCCCCACGCAGGGGAACTATGGCTACACCTTC; v_call: TRBV10-3; d_call: -; cdr3_length: 16; j_call: TRBJ1-2; clone_size: -
cdr3_aa: CASSLEGFNSPLHF; cdr3_nt: TGTGCCAGTAGCTTGGAGGGATTTAATTCACCCCTCCACTTT; v_call: TRBV19; d_call: -; cdr3_length: 14; j_call: TRBJ1-6; clone_size: -
cdr3_aa: CAWSMQGARNEQYF; cdr3_nt: TGTGCCTGGAGTATGCAGGGGGCTCGCAACGAGCAGTACTTC; v_call: TRBV30; d_call: TRBD1; cdr3_length: 14; j_call: TRBJ2-7; clone_size: -
cdr3_aa: CASRRESGTEAFF; cdr3_nt: TGCGCCAGCAGGAGGGAGTCTGGCACTGAAGCTTTCTTT; v_call: TRBV5-1; d_call: -; cdr3_length: 13; j_call: TRBJ1-1; clone_size: -
cdr3_aa: CASSPEFGEQYF; cdr3_nt: TGTGCCAGTAGTCCCGAGTTTGGCGAGCAGTACTTC; v_call: TRBV19; d_call: -; cdr3_length: 12; j_call: TRBJ2-7; clone_size: -
cdr3_aa: CASIDTRDRGHGYTF; cdr3_nt: TGCGCCAGCATCGACACCCGGGACAGGGGACATGGCTACACCTTC; v_call: TRBV5-1; d_call: TRBD1; cdr3_length: 15; j_call: TRBJ1-2; clone_size: -
cdr3_aa: CASSPTGPEDTQYF; cdr3_nt: TGCGCCAGCAGCCCGACAGGGCCTGAAGATACGCAGTATTTT; v_call: TRBV5-1; d_call: TRBD1; cdr3_length: 14; j_call: TRBJ2-3; clone_size: -
cdr3_aa: CARVPVQGAPFEQYF; cdr3_nt: TGTGCCAGAGTCCCGGTACAGGGGGCGCCTTTCGAGCAGTACTTC; v_call: TRBV5-3; d_call: TRBD1; cdr3_length: 15; j_call: TRBJ2-7; clone_size: -
cdr3_aa: CASIRGGDRGASQPQHF; cdr3_nt: TGTGCCAGTATCAGGGGCGGGGACAGGGGAGCGAGTCAGCCCCAGCATTTT; v_call: TRBV19; d_call: TRBD1; cdr3_length: 17; j_call: TRBJ1-5; clone_size: -
cdr3_aa: CATGTSNTGELFF; cdr3_nt: TGTGCCACCGGGACTTCAAACACCGGGGAGCTGTTTTTT; v_call: TRBV24-1; d_call: -; cdr3_length: 13; j_call: TRBJ2-2; clone_size: -
cdr3_aa: CASSLILDKPNYGYTF; cdr3_nt: TGTGCCAGCAGTTTAATTTTGGACAAACCGAACTATGGCTACACCTTC; v_call: TRBV27; d_call: -; cdr3_length: 16; j_call: TRBJ1-2; clone_size: few
cdr3_aa: CASGARDSTDTQYF; cdr3_nt: TGTGCCAGCGGAGCCAGGGACTCCACAGATACGCAGTATTTT; v_call: TRBV11-3; d_call: -; cdr3_length: 14; j_call: TRBJ2-3; clone_size: -
cdr3_aa: CASSEFSGRVFYEQYF; cdr3_nt: TGTGCCAGCAGTGAATTTAGCGGGAGGGTTTTCTACGAGCAGTACTTC; v_call: TRBV2; d_call: TRBD2; cdr3_length: 16; j_call: TRBJ2-7; clone_size: -
cdr3_aa: CASSPLAPSSGNTIYF; cdr3_nt: TGTGCCAGCTCACCCCTCGCACCGAGCTCTGGAAACACCATATATTTT; v_call: TRBV18; d_call: -; cdr3_length: 16; j_call: TRBJ1-3; clone_size: -
cdr3_aa: CASSIRQGGEQFF; cdr3_nt: TGTGCCAGCAGCATACGACAGGGCGGTGAGCAGTTCTTC; v_call: TRBV7-2; d_call: TRBD1; cdr3_length: 13; j_call: TRBJ2-1; clone_size: -
cdr3_aa: CASSLTGTGNYYGYTF; cdr3_nt: TGTGCCAGCAGCCTAACCGGGACAGGAAATTACTATGGCTACACCTTC; v_call: TRBV6-2/TRBV6-3; d_call: TRBD1; cdr3_length: 16; j_call: TRBJ1-2; clone_size: -
cdr3_aa: CASSGRLAGGRETQYF; cdr3_nt: TGTGCCAGCAGCGGCCGACTAGCGGGGGGGCGGGAGACCCAGTACTTC; v_call: TRBV9; d_call: TRBD2; cdr3_length: 16; j_call: TRBJ2-5; clone_size: -
cdr3_aa: CASSQEPLNEQFF; cdr3_nt: TGCGCCAGCAGCCAAGAGCCACTAAATGAGCAGTTCTTC; v_call: TRBV4-1; d_call: -; cdr3_length: 13; j_call: TRBJ2-1; clone_size: -
cdr3_aa: CASSMTGPPVNEQFF; cdr3_nt: TGTGCCAGTAGTATGACAGGGCCCCCTGTTAATGAGCAGTTCTTC; v_call: TRBV19; d_call: TRBD1; cdr3_length: 15; j_call: TRBJ2-1; clone_size: -
cdr3_aa: CASSPEGALNTGELFF; cdr3_nt: TGTGCCAGCAGCCCAGAGGGGGCCCTGAACACCGGGGAGCTGTTTTTT; v_call: TRBV3-1/TRBV3-2; d_call: TRBD1; cdr3_length: 16; j_call: TRBJ2-2; clone_size: -
cdr3_aa: CATPSGTGGTEAFF; cdr3_nt: TGCGCCACTCCCTCCGGGACAGGGGGCACTGAAGCTTTCTTT; v_call: TRBV4-1; d_call: TRBD1; cdr3_length: 14; j_call: TRBJ1-1; clone_size: once
cdr3_aa: CASSFGGDSPLHF; cdr3_nt: TGTGCCAGCAGTTTTGGCGGGGACTCACCCCTCCACTTT; v_call: TRBV27; d_call: -; cdr3_length: 13; j_call: TRBJ1-6; clone_size: -
cdr3_aa: CASSIEETQYF; cdr3_nt: TGCGCCAGCAGCATAGAAGAGACCCAGTACTTC; v_call: TRBV5-1; d_call: -; cdr3_length: 11; j_call: TRBJ2-5; clone_size: -
cdr3_aa: CASSRQNTGELFF; cdr3_nt: TGTGCCAGCAGTAGACAGAACACCGGGGAGCTGTTTTTT; v_call: TRBV25-1; d_call: -; cdr3_length: 13; j_call: TRBJ2-2; clone_size: -
cdr3_aa: CASSSSGLAGGGKLFF; cdr3_nt: TGTGCCAGTAGTTCCTCGGGACTAGCGGGAGGGGGCAAGCTGTTTTTT; v_call: TRBV19; d_call: TRBD2; cdr3_length: 16; j_call: TRBJ2-2; clone_size: -
cdr3_aa: CASSLDRDDSPLHF; cdr3_nt: TGCGCCAGCAGCTTGGACAGGGATGATTCACCCCTCCACTTT; v_call: TRBV5-1; d_call: -; cdr3_length: 14; j_call: TRBJ1-6; clone_size: few
cdr3_aa: CASSLTRGRNEKLFF; cdr3_nt: TGTGCCAGCAGCTTAACCCGGGGAAGAAATGAAAAACTGTTTTTT; v_call: TRBV9; d_call: -; cdr3_length: 15; j_call: TRBJ1-4; clone_size: once
cdr3_aa: CASTSRGEQFF; cdr3_nt: TGTGCCAGCACCTCCCGGGGTGAGCAGTTCTTC; v_call: TRBV12-3/TRBV12-4; d_call: -; cdr3_length: 11; j_call: TRBJ2-1; clone_size: few
cdr3_aa: CASSQTGVNEKLFF; cdr3_nt: TGTGCCAGCAGCCAGACAGGGGTTAATGAAAAACTGTTTTTT; v_call: TRBV28; d_call: TRBD1; cdr3_length: 14; j_call: TRBJ1-4; clone_size: -
cdr3_aa: CAISERTSGTGINEQYF; cdr3_nt: TGTGCCATCAGTGAGAGGACCTCGGGGACAGGGATAAACGAGCAGTACTTC; v_call: TRBV10-3; d_call: TRBD1; cdr3_length: 17; j_call: TRBJ2-7; clone_size: -